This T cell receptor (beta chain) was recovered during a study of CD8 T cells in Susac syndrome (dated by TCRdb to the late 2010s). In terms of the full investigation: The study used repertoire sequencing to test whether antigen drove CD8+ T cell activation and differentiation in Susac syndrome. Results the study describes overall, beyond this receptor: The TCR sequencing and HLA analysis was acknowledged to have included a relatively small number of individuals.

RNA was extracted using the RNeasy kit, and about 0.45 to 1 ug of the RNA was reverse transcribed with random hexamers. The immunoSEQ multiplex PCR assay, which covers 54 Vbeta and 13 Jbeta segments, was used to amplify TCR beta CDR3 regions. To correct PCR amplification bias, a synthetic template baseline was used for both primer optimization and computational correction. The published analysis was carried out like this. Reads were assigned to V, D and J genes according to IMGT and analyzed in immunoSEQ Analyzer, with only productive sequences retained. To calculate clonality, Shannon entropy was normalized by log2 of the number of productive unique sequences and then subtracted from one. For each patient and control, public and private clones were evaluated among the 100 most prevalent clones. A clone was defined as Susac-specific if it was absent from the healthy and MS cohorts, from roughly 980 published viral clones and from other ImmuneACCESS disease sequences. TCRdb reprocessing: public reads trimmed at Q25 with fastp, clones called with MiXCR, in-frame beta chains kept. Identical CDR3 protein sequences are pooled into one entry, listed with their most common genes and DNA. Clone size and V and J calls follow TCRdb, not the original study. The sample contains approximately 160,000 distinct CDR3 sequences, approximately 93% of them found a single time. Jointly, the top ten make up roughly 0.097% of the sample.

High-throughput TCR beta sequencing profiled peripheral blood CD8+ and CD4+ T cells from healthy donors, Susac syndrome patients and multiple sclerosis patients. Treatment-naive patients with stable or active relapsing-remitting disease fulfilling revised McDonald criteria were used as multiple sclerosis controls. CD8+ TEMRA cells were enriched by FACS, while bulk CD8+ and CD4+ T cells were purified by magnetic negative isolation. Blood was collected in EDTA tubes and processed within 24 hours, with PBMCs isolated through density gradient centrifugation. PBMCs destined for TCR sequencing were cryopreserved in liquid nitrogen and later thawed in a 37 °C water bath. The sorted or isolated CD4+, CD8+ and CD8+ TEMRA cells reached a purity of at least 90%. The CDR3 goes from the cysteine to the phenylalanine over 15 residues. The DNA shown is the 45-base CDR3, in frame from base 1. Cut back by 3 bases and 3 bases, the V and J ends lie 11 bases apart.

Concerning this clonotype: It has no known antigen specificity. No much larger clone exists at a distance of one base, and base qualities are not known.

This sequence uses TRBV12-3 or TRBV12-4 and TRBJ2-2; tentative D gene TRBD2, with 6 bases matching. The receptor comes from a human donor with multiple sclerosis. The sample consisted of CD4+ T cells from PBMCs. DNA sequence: TGTGCCAGCAGTTTCTCGGGGGAGCACACCGGGGAGCTGTTTTTT. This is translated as CASSFSGEHTGELFF.